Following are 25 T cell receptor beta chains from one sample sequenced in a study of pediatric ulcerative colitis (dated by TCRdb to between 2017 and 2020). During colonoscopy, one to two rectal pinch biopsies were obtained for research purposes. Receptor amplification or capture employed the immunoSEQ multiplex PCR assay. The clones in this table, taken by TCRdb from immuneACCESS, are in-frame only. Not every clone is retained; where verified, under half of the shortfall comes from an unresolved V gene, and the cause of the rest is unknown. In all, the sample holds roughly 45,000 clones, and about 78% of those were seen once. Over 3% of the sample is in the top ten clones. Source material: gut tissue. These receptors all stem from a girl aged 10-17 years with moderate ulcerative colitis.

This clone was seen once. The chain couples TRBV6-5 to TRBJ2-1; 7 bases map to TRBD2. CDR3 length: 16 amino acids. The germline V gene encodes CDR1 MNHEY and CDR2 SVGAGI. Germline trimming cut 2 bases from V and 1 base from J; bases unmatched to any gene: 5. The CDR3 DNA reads TGTGCCAGCAGTTACGACGCGGGAGTATCCTACAATGAGCAGTTCTTC. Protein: CASSYDAGVSYNEQFF.

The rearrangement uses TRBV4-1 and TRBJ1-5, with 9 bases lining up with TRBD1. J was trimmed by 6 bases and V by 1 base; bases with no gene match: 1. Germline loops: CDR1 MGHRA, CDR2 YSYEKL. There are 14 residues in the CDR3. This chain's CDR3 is CASSQAQGAQPQHF. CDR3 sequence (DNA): TGCGCCAGCAGCCAAGCACAGGGGGCTCAGCCCCAGCATTTT.

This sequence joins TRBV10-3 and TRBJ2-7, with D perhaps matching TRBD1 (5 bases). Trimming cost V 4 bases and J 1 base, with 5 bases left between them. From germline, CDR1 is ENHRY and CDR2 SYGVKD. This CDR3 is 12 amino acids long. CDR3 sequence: CAISAGSYEQYF. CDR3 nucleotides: TGTGCCATCAGTGCAGGGTCCTACGAGCAGTACTTC.

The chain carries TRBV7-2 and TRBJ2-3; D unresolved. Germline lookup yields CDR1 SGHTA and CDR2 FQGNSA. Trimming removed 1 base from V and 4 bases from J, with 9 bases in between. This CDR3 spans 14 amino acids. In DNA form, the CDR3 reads TGTGCCAGCAGCTTAGGCAGGAGCTCAGATACGCAGTATTTT. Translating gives CASSLGRSSDTQYF.

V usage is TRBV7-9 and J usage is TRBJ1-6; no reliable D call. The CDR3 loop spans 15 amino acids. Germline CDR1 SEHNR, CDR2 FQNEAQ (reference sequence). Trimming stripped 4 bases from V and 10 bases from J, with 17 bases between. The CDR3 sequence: CASSYPMTSGSPLHF. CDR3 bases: TGTGCCAGCAGCTACCCCATGACAAGCGGCTCACCCCTCCACTTT.

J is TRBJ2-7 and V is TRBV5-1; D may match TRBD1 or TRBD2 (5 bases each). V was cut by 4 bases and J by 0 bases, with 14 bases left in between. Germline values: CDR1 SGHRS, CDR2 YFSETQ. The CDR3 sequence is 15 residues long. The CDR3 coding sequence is TGCGCCAGCAGCCTCCTTGCAGGGACCTCCTACGAGCAGTACTTC. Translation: CASSLLAGTSYEQYF.

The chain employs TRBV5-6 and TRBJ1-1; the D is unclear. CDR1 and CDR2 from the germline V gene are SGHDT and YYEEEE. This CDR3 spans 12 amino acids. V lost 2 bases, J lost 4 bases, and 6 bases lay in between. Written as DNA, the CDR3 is TGTGCCAGCAGCTTTGATACCACTGAAGCTTTCTTT. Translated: CASSFDTTEAFF.

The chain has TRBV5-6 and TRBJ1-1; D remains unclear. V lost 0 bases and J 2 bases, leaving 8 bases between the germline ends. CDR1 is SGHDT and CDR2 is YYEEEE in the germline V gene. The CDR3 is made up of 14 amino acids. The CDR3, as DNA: TGTGCCAGCAGCTTGGGTGGCACCAACACTGAAGCTTTCTTT. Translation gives CASSLGGTNTEAFF.

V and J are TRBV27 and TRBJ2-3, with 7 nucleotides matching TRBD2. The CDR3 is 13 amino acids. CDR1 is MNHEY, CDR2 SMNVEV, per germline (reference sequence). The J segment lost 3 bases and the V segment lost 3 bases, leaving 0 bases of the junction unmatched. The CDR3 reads CASSFGGTDTQYF. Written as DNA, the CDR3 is TGTGCCAGCAGTTTCGGGGGGACAGATACGCAGTATTTT.

The DNA for the CDR3 is TGTGCCACCAGCAGAGATTTGAAGGGCGGATACGAGCAGTACTTC. It codes for CATSRDLKGGYEQYF. The chain recombines TRBV15 with TRBJ2-7; D gene unclear. This CDR3 comprises 15 residues. The V end was cut by 0 bases, the J end by 4 bases, with 13 bases between. Germline V gene lookup returns CDR1 LNHNV and CDR2 YYDKDF (reference sequence).

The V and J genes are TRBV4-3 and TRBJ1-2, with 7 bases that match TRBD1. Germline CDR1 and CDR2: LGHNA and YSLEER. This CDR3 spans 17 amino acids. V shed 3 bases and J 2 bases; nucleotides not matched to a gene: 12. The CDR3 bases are TGCGCCAGCAGCCACGCCCTTTCGACAGGGTCGAACTATGGCTACACCTTC. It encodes CASSHALSTGSNYGYTF.

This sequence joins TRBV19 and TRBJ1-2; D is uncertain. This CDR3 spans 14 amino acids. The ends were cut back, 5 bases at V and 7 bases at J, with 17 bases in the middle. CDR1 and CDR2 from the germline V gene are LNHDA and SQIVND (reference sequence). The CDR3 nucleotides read TGTGCCAGTAGTGAACAGTCACAATATGGTGGCTACACCTTC. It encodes CASSEQSQYGGYTF.

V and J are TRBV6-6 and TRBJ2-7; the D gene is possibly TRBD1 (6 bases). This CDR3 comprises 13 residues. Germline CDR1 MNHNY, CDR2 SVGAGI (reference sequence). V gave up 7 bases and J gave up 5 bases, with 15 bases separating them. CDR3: CASNQQGFDEQYF. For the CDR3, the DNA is TGTGCCAGCAATCAACAGGGTTTTGACGAGCAGTACTTC.

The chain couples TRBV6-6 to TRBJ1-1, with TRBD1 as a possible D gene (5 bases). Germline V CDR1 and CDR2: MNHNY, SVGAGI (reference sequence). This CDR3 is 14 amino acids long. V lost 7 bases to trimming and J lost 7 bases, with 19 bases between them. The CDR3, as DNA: TGTGCCAGCAAAAACGGACCCCTTGGGGGTGAAGCTTTCTTT. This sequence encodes CASKNGPLGGEAFF.

DNA for the CDR3: TGTGCCAGCGTACCGGGGGAAGGCACAGATACGCAGTATTTT. Translated: CASVPGEGTDTQYF. The genes are TRBV2 and TRBJ2-3; tentatively, D is TRBD2 (6 bases). The CDR3 extends over 14 amino acids. The V end lost 8 bases, the J end lost 1 base, and 13 bases lay between the germline ends. Germline CDR1 is SNHLY and CDR2 is FYNNEI.

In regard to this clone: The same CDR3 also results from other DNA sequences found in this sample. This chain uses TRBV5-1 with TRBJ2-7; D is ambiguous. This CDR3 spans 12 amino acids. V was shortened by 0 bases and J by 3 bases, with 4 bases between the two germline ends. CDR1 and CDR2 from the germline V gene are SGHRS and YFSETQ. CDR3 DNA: TGCGCCAGCAGCTTGGGGGGCTACGAGCAGTACTTC. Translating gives CASSLGGYEQYF.

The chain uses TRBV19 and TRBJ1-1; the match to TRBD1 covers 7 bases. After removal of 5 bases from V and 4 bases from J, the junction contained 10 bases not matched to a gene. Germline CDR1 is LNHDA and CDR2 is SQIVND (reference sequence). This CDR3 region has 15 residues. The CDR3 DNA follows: TGTGCCAGTAGTCTTCGACAGGGATTGAGCACTGAAGCTTTCTTT. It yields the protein CASSLRQGLSTEAFF.

CDR3 loop: CASSPRGVVNTEAFF. CDR3 nucleotide sequence: TGTGCCAGCAGCCCGCGTGGGGTGGTGAACACTGAAGCTTTCTTT. The rearrangement uses TRBV7-2 and TRBJ1-1; the D is unclear. CDR1 SGHTA and CDR2 FQGNSA come from the germline V gene. V was cut by 5 bases and J by 0 bases, with 13 bases left in between. The CDR3 is 15 residues long.

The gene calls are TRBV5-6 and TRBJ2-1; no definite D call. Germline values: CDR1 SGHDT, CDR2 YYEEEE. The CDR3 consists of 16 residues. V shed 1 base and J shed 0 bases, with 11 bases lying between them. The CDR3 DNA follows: TGTGCCAGCAGCTTGTACCAGCGAAGCTCCTACAATGAGCAGTTCTTC. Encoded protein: CASSLYQRSSYNEQFF.

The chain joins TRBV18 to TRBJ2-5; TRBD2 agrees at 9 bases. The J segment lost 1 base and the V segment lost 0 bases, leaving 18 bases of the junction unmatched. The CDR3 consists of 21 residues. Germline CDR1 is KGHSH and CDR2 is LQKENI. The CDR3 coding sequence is TGTGCCAGCTCACCACCCGTCCATTCCGGTGGGCTAGCGGGGAGCCAAGAGACCCAGTACTTC. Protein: CASSPPVHSGGLAGSQETQYF. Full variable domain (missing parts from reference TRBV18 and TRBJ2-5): NAGVMQNPRHLVRRRGQEARLRCSPMKGHSHVYWYRQLPEEGLKFMVYLQKENIIDESGMPKERFSAEFPKEGPSILRIQQVVRGDSAAYFCASSPPVHSGGLAGSQETQYFGPGTRLLVL.

CDR3 residues: CASSASYDIAGNYEQYF. CDR3 coding DNA: TGTGCCAGCAGCGCCTCGTACGACATAGCGGGGAACTACGAGCAGTACTTC. The V gene is TRBV9, the J gene TRBJ2-7; 8 nucleotides line up with TRBD2. The CDR3 runs to 17 residues. Losses at the gene ends were 3 bases for V and 3 bases for J; bases not matched to a gene: 14. The germline gives CDR1 SGDLS, CDR2 YYNGEE.

The CDR3 DNA sequence: TGTGCCAGCAGCCTTCCGGGGGAAAAGGGGGGTGAAAAACTGTTTTTT. This codes for CASSLPGEKGGEKLFF. The chain is built from TRBV7-9 and TRBJ1-4, with D maybe TRBD1 (6 bases). CDR3 size: 16 residues. V was pared by 5 bases and J by 7 bases, with 20 bases between. Germline assignment: CDR1 SEHNR and CDR2 FQNEAQ (reference sequence). The complete variable domain, with remaining parts taken from reference TRBV7-9 and TRBJ1-4, reads DTGVSQNPRHKITKRGQNVTFRCDPISEHNRLYWYRQTLGQGPEFLTYFQNEAQLEKSRLLSDRFSAERPKGSFSTLEIQRTEQGDSAMYLCASSLPGEKGGEKLFFGSGTQLSVL.

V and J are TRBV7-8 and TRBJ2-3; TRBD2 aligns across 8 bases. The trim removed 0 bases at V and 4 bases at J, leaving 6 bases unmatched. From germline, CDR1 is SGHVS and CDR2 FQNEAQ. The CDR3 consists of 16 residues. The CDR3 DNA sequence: TGTGCCAGCAGCTTAGCTACGGCTAGCGGGTCAGATACGCAGTATTTT. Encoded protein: CASSLATASGSDTQYF.

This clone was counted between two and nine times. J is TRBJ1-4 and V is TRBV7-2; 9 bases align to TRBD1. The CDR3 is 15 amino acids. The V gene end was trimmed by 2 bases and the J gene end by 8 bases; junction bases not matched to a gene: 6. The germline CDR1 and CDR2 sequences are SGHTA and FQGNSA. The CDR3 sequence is CASSLFGQGFEKLFF. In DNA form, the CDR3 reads TGTGCCAGCAGCTTATTCGGACAGGGGTTCGAAAAACTGTTTTTT.

The CDR3 is CASSFGRTTYEQYF. CDR3 in DNA: TGTGCCAGCAGCTTCGGGAGGACTACCTACGAGCAGTACTTC. This rearrangement joins TRBV7-9 to TRBJ2-7; 7 nucleotides match TRBD2. J was trimmed by 2 bases and V by 3 bases; bases with no gene match: 4. The germline gives CDR1 SEHNR, CDR2 FQNEAQ (reference sequence). The CDR3 has 14 residues.